This T cell receptor (beta chain) stems from a study of blood T cell repertoires in COVID-19. Study information: T cells, B-cell-depleted T cells, or PBMCs supplied cDNA or gDNA.

Clones were read by immunoSEQ multiplex PCR, and TCRdb kept only the in-frame ones, dropping some. The sample has 210,000 or so clones, approximately 88% seen once; the top ten hold 3% to 4%. The CDR3 sequence is 16 residues long. The V gene end was trimmed by 0 bases and the J gene end by 4 bases; junction bases not matched to a gene: 8. CDR1 is LGHDT, CDR2 YNNKEL, per germline (reference sequence). This receptor was taken from a woman younger than 45 who had been exposed to COVID-19. The rearrangement joins TRBV3-1 (or the pseudogene TRBV3-2) to TRBJ2-7; TRBD2 aligns across 8 bases. Sequencing input: PBMCs or T cells enriched from blood (not recorded which). The DNA for the CDR3 is TGTGCCAGCAGCCAAGAGCTGAGCGGGAGATTTTACGAGCAGTACTTC. Protein sequence: CASSQELSGRFYEQYF.